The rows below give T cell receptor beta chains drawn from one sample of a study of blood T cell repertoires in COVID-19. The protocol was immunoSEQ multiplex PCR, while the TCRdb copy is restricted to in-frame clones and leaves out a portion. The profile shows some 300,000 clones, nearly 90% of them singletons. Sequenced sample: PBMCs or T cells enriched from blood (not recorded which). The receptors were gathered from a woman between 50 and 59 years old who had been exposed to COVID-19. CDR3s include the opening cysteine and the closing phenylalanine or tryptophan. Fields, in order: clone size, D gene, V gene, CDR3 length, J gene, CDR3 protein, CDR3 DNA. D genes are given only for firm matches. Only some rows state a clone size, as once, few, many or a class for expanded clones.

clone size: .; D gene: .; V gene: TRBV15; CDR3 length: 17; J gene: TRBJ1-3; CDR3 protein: CATSRDERPASGNTIYF; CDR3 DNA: TGTGCCACCAGCAGAGATGAGAGGCCGGCATCTGGAAACACCATATATTTT
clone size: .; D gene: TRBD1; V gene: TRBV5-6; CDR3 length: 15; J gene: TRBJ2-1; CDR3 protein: CASSSGQGRINEQFF; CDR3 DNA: TGTGCCAGCAGCTCGGGACAGGGTCGAATCAATGAGCAGTTCTTC
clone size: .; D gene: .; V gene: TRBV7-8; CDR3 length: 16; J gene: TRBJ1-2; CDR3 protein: CASSPRTVGSNYGYTF; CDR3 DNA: TGTGCCAGCAGCCCTAGAACGGTGGGTTCTAACTATGGCTACACCTTC
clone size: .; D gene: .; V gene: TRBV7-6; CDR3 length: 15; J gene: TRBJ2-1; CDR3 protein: CASSLEQGLYNEQFF; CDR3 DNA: TGTGCCAGCAGCTTAGAACAGGGCCTCTACAATGAGCAGTTCTTC
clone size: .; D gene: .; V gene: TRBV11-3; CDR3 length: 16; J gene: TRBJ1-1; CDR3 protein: CASSLGGVAANTEAFF; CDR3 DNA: TGTGCCAGCAGCTTAGGAGGTGTGGCGGCGAACACTGAAGCTTTCTTT
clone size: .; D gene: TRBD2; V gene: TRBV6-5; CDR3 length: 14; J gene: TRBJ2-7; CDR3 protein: CASSRLAGVYEQYF; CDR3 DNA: TGTGCCAGCAGTCGACTAGCGGGGGTCTACGAGCAGTACTTC
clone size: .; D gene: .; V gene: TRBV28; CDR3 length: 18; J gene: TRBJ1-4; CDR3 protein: CASSNSIGFGTLLEKLFF; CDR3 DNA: TGTGCCAGCAGTAACAGCATTGGATTCGGTACCTTGCTTGAAAAACTGTTTTTT
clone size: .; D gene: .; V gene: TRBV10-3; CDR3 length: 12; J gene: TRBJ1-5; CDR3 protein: CATSSGNQPQHF; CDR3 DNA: TGTGCCACCAGTTCAGGGAATCAGCCCCAGCATTTT
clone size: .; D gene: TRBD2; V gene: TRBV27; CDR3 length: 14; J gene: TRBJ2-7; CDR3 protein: CASSLGRGAWEQYF; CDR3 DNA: TGTGCCAGCAGTTTAGGGCGGGGGGCGTGGGAGCAGTACTTC
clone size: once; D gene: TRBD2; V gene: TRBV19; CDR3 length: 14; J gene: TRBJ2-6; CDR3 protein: CASHGGVGANVLTF; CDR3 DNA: TGTGCCAGTCACGGGGGGGTCGGGGCCAACGTCCTGACTTTC
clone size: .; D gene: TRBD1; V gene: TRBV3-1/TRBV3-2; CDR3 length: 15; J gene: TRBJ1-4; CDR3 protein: CASSHAGTGSEKLFF; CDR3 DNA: TGTGCCAGCAGCCATGCCGGGACAGGGTCTGAAAAACTGTTTTTT
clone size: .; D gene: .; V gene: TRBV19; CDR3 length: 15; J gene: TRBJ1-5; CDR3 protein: CASSTLDRINQPQHF; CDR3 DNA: TGTGCCAGTAGTACCCTTGACAGAATTAATCAGCCCCAGCATTTT
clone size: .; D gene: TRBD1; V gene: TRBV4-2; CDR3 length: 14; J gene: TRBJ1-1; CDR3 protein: CASRLDRGHTEAFF; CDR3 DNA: TGTGCCAGCAGACTCGACAGGGGGCATACTGAAGCTTTCTTT
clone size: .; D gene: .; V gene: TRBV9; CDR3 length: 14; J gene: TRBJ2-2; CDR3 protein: CASSVGQRAGELFF; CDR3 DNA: TGTGCCAGCAGCGTCGGACAGAGGGCCGGGGAGCTGTTTTTT
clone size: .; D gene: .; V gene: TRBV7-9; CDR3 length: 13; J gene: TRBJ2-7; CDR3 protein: CASSSAGVDEQYF; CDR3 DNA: TGTGCCAGCAGTTCAGCCGGGGTTGACGAGCAGTACTTC
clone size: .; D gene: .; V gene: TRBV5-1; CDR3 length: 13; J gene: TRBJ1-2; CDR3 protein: CASSSTGMDGYTF; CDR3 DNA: TGCGCCAGCAGTTCCACAGGGATGGATGGCTACACCTTC
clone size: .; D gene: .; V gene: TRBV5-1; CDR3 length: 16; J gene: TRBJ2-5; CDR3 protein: CASSPSGTLTRETQYF; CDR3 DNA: TGCGCCAGCAGCCCGTCGGGGACTCTTACTAGGGAGACCCAGTACTTC
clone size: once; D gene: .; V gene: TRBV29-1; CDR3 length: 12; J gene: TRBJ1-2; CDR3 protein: CSVESGNYGYTF; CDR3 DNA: TGCAGCGTTGAGTCGGGGAACTATGGCTACACCTTC
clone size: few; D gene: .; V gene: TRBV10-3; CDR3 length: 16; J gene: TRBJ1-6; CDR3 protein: CAISTRAGPSGSPLHF; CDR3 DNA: TGTGCCATCAGTACGCGTGCGGGGCCGTCAGGTTCACCCCTCCACTTT
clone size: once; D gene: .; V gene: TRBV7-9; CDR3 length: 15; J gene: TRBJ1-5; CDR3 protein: CASSKVTGSNQPQHF; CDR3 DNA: TGTGCCAGCAGCAAGGTGACAGGTAGCAATCAGCCCCAGCATTTT
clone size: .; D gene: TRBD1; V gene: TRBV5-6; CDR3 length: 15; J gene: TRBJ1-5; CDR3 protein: CASSRRGPGNQPQHF; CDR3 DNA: TGTGCCAGCAGCCGCAGGGGGCCAGGCAATCAGCCCCAGCATTTT
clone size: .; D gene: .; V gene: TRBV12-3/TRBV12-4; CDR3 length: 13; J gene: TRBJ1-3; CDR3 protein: CASSAGGGNTIYF; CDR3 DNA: TGTGCCAGCAGTGCGGGAGGTGGAAACACCATATATTTT
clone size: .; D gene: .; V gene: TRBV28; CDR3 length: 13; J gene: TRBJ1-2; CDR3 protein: CASKPSGMYGYTF; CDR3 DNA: TGTGCCAGCAAGCCTTCAGGGATGTATGGCTACACCTTC
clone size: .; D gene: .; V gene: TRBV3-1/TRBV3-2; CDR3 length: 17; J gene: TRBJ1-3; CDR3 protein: CASSQGSSKLVGNTIYF; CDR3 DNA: TGTGCCAGCAGCCAAGGCTCATCAAAGCTAGTCGGAAACACCATATATTTT